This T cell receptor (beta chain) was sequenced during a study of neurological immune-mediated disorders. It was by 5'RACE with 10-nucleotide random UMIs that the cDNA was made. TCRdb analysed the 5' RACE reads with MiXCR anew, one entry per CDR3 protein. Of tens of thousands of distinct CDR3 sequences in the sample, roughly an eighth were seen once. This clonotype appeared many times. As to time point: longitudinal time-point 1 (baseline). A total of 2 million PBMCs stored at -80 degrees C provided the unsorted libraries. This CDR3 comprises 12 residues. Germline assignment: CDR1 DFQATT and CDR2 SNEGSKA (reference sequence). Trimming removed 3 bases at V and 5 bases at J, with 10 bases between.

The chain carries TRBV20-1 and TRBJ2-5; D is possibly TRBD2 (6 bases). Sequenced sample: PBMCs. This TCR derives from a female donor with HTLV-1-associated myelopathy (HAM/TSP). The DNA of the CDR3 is TGCAGTGCTAGGGAAGGGAGGGAGACCCAGTACTTC. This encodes CSAREGRETQYF.